The present TCR beta chain was sequenced within a study of blood T cell repertoires in COVID-19. Study-level information: Both acute and convalescent COVID-19 samples were obtained from the United States, Italy and Spain.

Profiled with immunoSEQ multiplex PCR; TCRdb holds only in-frame clones, not every one. The sample shows 250,000 to 350,000 clones, roughly 88% of them seen only once. Germline V gene sequence: CDR1 SGDLS, CDR2 YYNGEE. The CDR3 sequence is 14 residues long. The V gene lost 4 bases and the J gene lost 3 bases, with 13 bases spanning the gap. The rearrangement joins TRBV9 to TRBJ1-1, with D perhaps matching TRBD1 (5 bases). The receptor was derived from a young man with active or convalescent COVID-19. The sample taken for sequencing was peripheral blood. The CDR3 bases are TGTGCCAGCAGCACCAGGGTAGGGGACACTGAAGCTTTCTTT. Residues: CASSTRVGDTEAFF.